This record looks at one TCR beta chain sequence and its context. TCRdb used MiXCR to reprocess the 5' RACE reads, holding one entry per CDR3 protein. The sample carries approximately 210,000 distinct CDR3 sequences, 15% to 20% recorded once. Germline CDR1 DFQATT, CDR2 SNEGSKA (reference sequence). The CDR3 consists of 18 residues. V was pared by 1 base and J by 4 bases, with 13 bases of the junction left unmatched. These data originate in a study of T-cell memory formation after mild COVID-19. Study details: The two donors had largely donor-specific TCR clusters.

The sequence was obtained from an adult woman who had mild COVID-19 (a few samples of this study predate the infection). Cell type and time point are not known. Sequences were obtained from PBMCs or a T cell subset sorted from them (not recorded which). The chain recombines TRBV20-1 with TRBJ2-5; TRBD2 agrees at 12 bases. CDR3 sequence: CSARVLAGGKRRVETQYF. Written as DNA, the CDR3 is TGCAGTGCTAGAGTTCTAGCGGGAGGGAAACGCCGGGTAGAGACCCAGTACTTC.